The 8 T cell receptor beta chains given below trace back to one sample, sequenced in a study of blood T cell repertoires in COVID-19 (TCRdb year 2020). Receptor libraries were prepared by the immunoSEQ multiplex PCR assay. In TCRdb, the immuneACCESS table is reduced to in-frame sequences with V and J assigned. These tables do not hold every clone; where another copy was compared, an unresolved V gene accounts for under half, and the others remain unexplained. Present in this sample are roughly 280,000 clones, 80% to 90% of which were seen just once. Together, the top ten hold roughly 9.6% of the sample. Sequences were obtained from peripheral blood. These receptors were taken from an older woman with acute or convalescent COVID-19.

Turning to this clone: Other DNA sequences within the sample encode an identical CDR3. The CDR3 bases are TGTGCCAGCAGCTTAATCCCGGGGGGGGAGACCCAGTACTTC. Translated: CASSLIPGGETQYF. V and J are TRBV11-2 and TRBJ2-5; 8 positions match TRBD2. Germline V CDR1 and CDR2: SGHAT, FQNNGV. Trimming took 2 bases from V and 5 from J; bases not matched to a gene: 4. This CDR3 is 14 amino acids long.

The chain has TRBV7-9 and TRBJ2-3; no reliable D call. V shed 1 base and J shed 1 base, with 6 bases lying between them. The CDR3 runs 14 residues. Germline CDR1 and CDR2: SEHNR and FQNEAQ (reference sequence). DNA of the CDR3: TGTGCCAGCAGCTTAGTCTCTGGCACAGATACGCAGTATTTT. Translated, it gives CASSLVSGTDTQYF.

The V and J genes are TRBV10-2 and TRBJ2-1, with D maybe TRBD2 (5 bases). V lost 4 bases, J lost 2 bases, and 12 bases lay in between. CDR1 and CDR2 from the germline V gene are WSHSY and SAAADI. The CDR3 contains 15 residues. CDR3 DNA sequence: TGCGCCAGCAGTGCGGCGTTAGCGCCCTACAATGAGCAGTTCTTC. This codes for CASSAALAPYNEQFF.

The chain has TRBV18 and TRBJ2-4; 9 bases match TRBD1. The germline V gene encodes CDR1 KGHSH and CDR2 LQKENI. The CDR3 is made up of 16 amino acids. V shed 1 base and J 8 bases; nucleotides not matched to a gene: 9. The DNA of the CDR3 is TGTGCCAGCTCACCACAAGGACAGGGGCTAATTGACATTCAGTACTTC. Translated: CASSPQGQGLIDIQYF.

CDR3 coding DNA: TGCAGCGTAAACGGGGGGGCAGGAGAGACCCAGTACTTC. It specifies CSVNGGAGETQYF. J is TRBJ2-5 and V is TRBV29-1; TRBD2 aligns across 8 bases. Germline lookup yields CDR1 SQVTM and CDR2 ANQGSEA. CDR3 length: 13 amino acids. J gave up 4 bases and V 6 bases, and 7 bases lay outside the gene matches.

This chain connects TRBV28 to TRBJ1-3; D is ambiguous. Trimming removed 6 bases at V and 4 bases at J, with 16 bases between. CDR1 and CDR2 (germline): MDHEN, SYDVKM. There are 15 residues in the CDR3. CDR3 in DNA: TGTGCCAGCAGCTCGCTCGAGGGAAGCGGAAACACCATATATTTT. Its protein product is CASSSLEGSGNTIYF. The complete variable domain, with remaining parts taken from reference TRBV28 and TRBJ1-3, reads DVKVTQSSRYLVKRTGEKVFLECVQDMDHENMFWYRQDPGLGLRLIYFSYDVKMKEKGDIPEGYSVSREKKERFSLILESASTNQTSMYLCASSSLEGSGNTIYFGEGSWLTVV.

The chain uses TRBV4-2 and TRBJ2-2, with D tentatively TRBD1 (6 bases). The V gene lost 1 base and the J gene lost 4 bases, with 13 bases spanning the gap. The CDR3 has 16 amino acids. Germline CDR1 and CDR2: LGHNA and YNFKEQ. The DNA for the CDR3 is TGTGCCAGCAGCCAAGGCTGGGGGCGCTCCACCGGGGAGCTGTTTTTT. This codes for CASSQGWGRSTGELFF.

The count of this clone is one. The chain is built from TRBV5-1 and TRBJ2-5; 8 nucleotides align to TRBD1. The CDR3 contains 15 residues. Germline CDR1 and CDR2: SGHRS and YFSETQ. V trimming: 0 bases; J trimming: 4 bases; junction bases outside the gene matches: 5. The CDR3 DNA reads as TGCGCCAGCAGCTTGGGGCTGACAGGGGCAGAGACCCAGTACTTC. Translation: CASSLGLTGAETQYF.